This T cell receptor (beta chain) was profiled in a study of shared clonotypes between healthy human individuals. Recent vaccinations or acute infections were absent in the healthy HIV-negative adult donors. The ends were cut back, 5 bases at V and 2 bases at J, with 16 bases in the middle. Germline V gene data show CDR1 as SGHTA and CDR2 as FQGNSA. The CDR3 is made up of 15 amino acids. Sequencing used immunoSEQ multiplex PCR; TCRdb keeps in-frame clones, though not all of them. The sample shows some 510,000 clones, around 79% of them seen only once. The sequence derives from a middle-aged woman in good health. Some clones in this sample may be carry-over from other donors' samples. V gene TRBV7-2 combines with J gene TRBJ2-7, with D perhaps being TRBD1 or TRBD2 (6 bases each). The specimen was PBMCs. CDR3 nucleotides: TGTGCCAGCAGCGCTGGCCCGGGGGCCGCCTACGAGCAGTACTTC. Its protein is CASSAGPGAAYEQYF.